What follows describes a single T cell receptor (beta chain). The antigen is undetermined. V lost 3 bases and J 8 bases, leaving 5 bases between the germline ends. The CDR3 contains 11 residues. In germline, CDR1 is MDHEN, CDR2 SYDVKM. Axillary draining lymph nodes of breast cancer patients supplied the node samples. This entry comes from a study of breast tumors, draining lymph nodes, adjacent tissues. Study observations and caveats: Luminal-like breast cancer showed significantly higher tumor–nontumor repertoire similarity than basal-like. Findings are consistent with lymph node origin and intratumoral expansion of most tumor T cells.

TCRdb re-called the multiplex PCR reads through MiXCR, storing one row per CDR3 protein. The sample yields some 170,000 distinct CDR3 sequences, about 33% seen once. The sequence was obtained from a female donor with breast cancer. Some clones in this sample may be carry-over from other donors' samples. The chain couples TRBV28 to TRBJ2-1; maybe TRBD2 (5 bases). The sequenced sample was axillary lymph node tissue. The CDR3, as DNA: TGTGCCAGCAGTTTGCGGGATGAGCAGTTCTTC. Protein: CASSLRDEQFF.